The 10 T cell receptor beta chains given below trace back to one sample, sequenced in a study of T-cell memory formation after mild COVID-19. TCRdb analysed the 5' RACE reads with MiXCR anew, one entry per CDR3 protein. This repertoire shows 120,000 to 150,000 distinct CDR3 sequences, over 15% found once; its top ten account for 2% to 2.5%. Material for sequencing was PBMCs or a T cell subset sorted from them (not recorded which). The receptors were sampled from an adult woman who had mild COVID-19 (a few samples of this study predate the infection). Cell type and time point are not known.

This clonotype has just a few counts. The rearrangement links TRBV4-1 to TRBJ2-7, with 7 bases fitting TRBD2. V lost 1 base and J lost 0; bases outside the gene matches: 3. From germline, CDR1 is MGHRA and CDR2 YSYEKL. CDR3 size: 15 residues. The CDR3: CASSQVGTTSYEQYF. In nucleotides, the CDR3 is TGCGCCAGCAGCCAAGTAGGGACTACCTCCTACGAGCAGTACTTC.

The chain combines TRBV5-4 with TRBJ2-3; D not certain. This CDR3 is built from 16 residues. Germline V gene lookup returns CDR1 SGHNT and CDR2 YYREEE (reference sequence). Deletions cut 0 bases from V and 5 bases from J, with 16 bases between. The CDR3 DNA follows: TGTGCCAGCAGCTTGGAAGGGTTGAAGTACGAAGATACGCAGTATTTT. It is translated as CASSLEGLKYEDTQYF.

The chain links TRBV24-1 to TRBJ2-5; D tentatively fits TRBD1 or TRBD2 (5 bases each). There are 11 residues in the CDR3. CDR1 KGHDR and CDR2 SFDVKD come from the germline V gene. Trimming shortened V by 9 bases and J by 5 bases, and 9 bases separated the two germline ends. The CDR3 DNA reads as TGTGCCACCGGGACGTGGGAGACCCAGTACTTC. Its translation is CATGTWETQYF.

The gene calls are TRBV12-3 or TRBV12-4 and TRBJ2-5; either TRBD1 or TRBD2 may supply D (6 bases each). The CDR3 is 16 residues long. Trimming stripped 2 bases from V and 7 bases from J, with 20 bases between. CDR3 bases: TGTGCCAGCAGTTTAATTAATGGGGGGCGCTTCGGGACCCAGTACTTC. Its translation is CASSLINGGRFGTQYF.

The J gene is TRBJ2-3, the V gene TRBV5-1; D perhaps matches TRBD1 (5 bases). The CDR3 spans 14 residues. Germline CDR1 reads SGHRS; CDR2 reads YFSETQ. Trimming removed 5 bases from V and 2 bases from J, with 12 bases in between. The CDR3 sequence is CASSWAGITDTQYF. The CDR3 region has the DNA TGCGCCAGCAGTTGGGCAGGGATCACAGATACGCAGTATTTT.

This clonotype was counted a few times. The gene calls are TRBV7-2 and TRBJ2-5; tentative D call: TRBD2 (6 bases). CDR1 and CDR2 from the germline V gene are SGHTA and FQGNSA. CDR3 length: 13 amino acids. Deletions cut 5 bases from V and 5 bases from J, with 12 bases between. CDR3 amino acids: CASSGGTGETQYF. As DNA, the CDR3 is TGTGCCAGCAGCGGAGGGACTGGGGAGACCCAGTACTTC.

This chain uses TRBV12-3 or TRBV12-4 with TRBJ2-4; D is ambiguous. Between the trimmed V and J ends, which lost 7 bases and 0 bases, there was a span of 10 bases. This CDR3 contains 14 residues. This CDR3 reads CASTQTLAKNIQYF. DNA for the CDR3: TGTGCCAGCACTCAGACCTTAGCCAAAAACATTCAGTACTTC.

This chain links TRBV2 with TRBJ1-5, with 7 positions matching TRBD1. The CDR3 runs 15 residues. Germline loops: CDR1 SNHLY, CDR2 FYNNEI. With 4 bases clipped from V and 3 bases from J, the junction kept 6 bases outside the gene matches. CDR3 protein: CASSAIGQVNQPQHF. For the CDR3, the DNA is TGTGCCAGCAGTGCAATCGGACAGGTCAATCAGCCCCAGCATTTT.

The chain links TRBV7-3 to TRBJ2-5; TRBD2 agrees at 9 bases. The germline V gene has CDR1 SGHTA and CDR2 FQGTGA. Germline trimming cut 5 bases from V and 5 bases from J; bases unmatched to any gene: 3. CDR3 size: 13 residues. This CDR3 is CASSQGTSETQYF. The CDR3 DNA is TGTGCCAGCAGCCAAGGGACTAGCGAGACCCAGTACTTC. Full variable domain (remainder filled in from reference TRBV7-3 and TRBJ2-5): GAGVSQTPSNKVTEKGKYVELRCDPISGHTALYWYRQSLGQGPEFLIYFQGTGAADDSGLPNDRFFAVRPEGSVSTLKIQRTERGDSAVYLCASSQGTSETQYFGPGTRLLVL.

The V gene is TRBV7-8, the J gene TRBJ2-1; 9 nucleotides agree with TRBD2. The J segment lost 1 base and the V segment lost 2 bases, leaving 3 bases of the junction unmatched. The CDR3 is 16 residues long. CDR1 SGHVS and CDR2 FQNEAQ come from the germline V gene. The CDR3 DNA reads as TGTGCCAGCAGCTTACAGACTAGCGGATCCTACAATGAGCAGTTCTTC. Translating gives CASSLQTSGSYNEQFF.